Listed below are T cell receptor beta chains from one sample, sequenced in a study of cytomegalovirus exposure and HLA in healthy donors. Profiling relied on immunoSEQ multiplex PCR, and the TCRdb table lists in-frame clones only, not all of them. This sample carries 180,000 or so clones, approximately 85% of them seen once, and the ten largest clones take around a tenth. Sequenced material: PBMCs. These receptors were collected from a man aged 18 to 30 in good health and CMV-seropositive. The conserved cysteine and the conserved F or W are not part of the CDR3 here. Each record gives: clone size, J gene, V gene, CDR3 protein. Clone size appears in some rows only: once, few, many, or a class for an expanded clone.

>-|TRBJ1-5|TRBV18
ASSPKPPSRGLGNQPQH
>-|TRBJ1-2|TRBV2
ASSDGLQGNLYGYT
>-|TRBJ1-3|TRBV2
ASSDRGQSGNTIY
>-|TRBJ1-1|TRBV18
ASSGSRGTEAF
>-|TRBJ2-4|TRBV11-2
ASSLGSLLNIQY
>once|TRBJ1-2|TRBV7-9
ASSPGTGTRYGYT
>-|TRBJ2-7|TRBV25-1
ASSESRRYEQY
>-|TRBJ2-3|TRBV9
ASSLGLAATDTQY
>-|TRBJ2-3|TRBV18
ASQTGREGGTDTQY
>-|TRBJ1-1|TRBV7-8
ASSPLRTALMGAF
>-|TRBJ1-5|TRBV27
ASRRNVGGQPQH
>-|TRBJ2-7|TRBV27
ASSPRTGFSYEQY
>-|TRBJ2-1|TRBV7-3
ASSSPSDNYNEQF
>-|TRBJ2-3|TRBV11-2
ASSSWTSGGQDTQY
>-|TRBJ2-5|TRBV19
ASSRLREAETQY
>-|TRBJ1-4|TRBV18
ASSPGQGTNEKLF
>few|TRBJ1-1|TRBV9
ASSPPRRGQGTFYTEAF
>-|TRBJ2-5|TRBV7-2
ASSLTDLAGEETQY
>-|TRBJ1-5|TRBV6-1
ASSVTVYSNQPQH
>-|TRBJ2-3|TRBV5-1
ASSSTGTRGTDTQY
>-|TRBJ1-2|TRBV11-2
ASSFMADSYGYT
>-|TRBJ1-2|TRBV19
ASSLSRDGYT
>-|TRBJ2-5|TRBV5-1
ASSFGLAGQETQY
>-|TRBJ2-7|TRBV6-1
ASSGRGRLSYEQY
>-|TRBJ1-1|TRBV27
ASSLSSGMNTEAF
>-|TRBJ2-5|TRBV2
ASSEASGEETQY
>-|TRBJ1-2|TRBV14
ASSQVLGAGTLYGYT
>-|TRBJ2-1|TRBV5-1
ASSSEGTGYNEQF
>-|TRBJ2-7|TRBV5-4
ASSADRSSYEQY
>-|TRBJ2-7|TRBV11-1
ASSIASGGLYEQY
>-|TRBJ1-2|TRBV5-6
ASSPGADRDFHGYT
>-|TRBJ1-5|TRBV5-1
ASSLAPDDQPQH
>-|TRBJ2-7|TRBV11-3
ASSLRQGDYEQY
>-|TRBJ2-7|TRBV20-1
SGQESYEQY
>-|TRBJ1-3|TRBV4-2
ASSQESRGRGVVGSGNTIY
>-|TRBJ2-7|TRBV2
ASSEGPLYEQY
>-|TRBJ1-4|TRBV7-6
ASSPWTGELGEKLF
>-|TRBJ2-6|TRBV2
ASSRVEGANVLT
>-|TRBJ1-5|TRBV28
ATSDRGGQPQH
>-|TRBJ1-6|TRBV23-1
ASSQIAAGTDD
>-|TRBJ1-2|TRBV11-2
ASSLTTGNYGYT
>-|TRBJ2-7|TRBV7-6
ASSLRDRGYEQY
>-|TRBJ2-7|TRBV5-8
ASSLARGGLNEQY
>-|TRBJ2-4|TRBV29-1
SVVSGIGTKNIQY
>-|TRBJ2-3|TRBV7-9
ASSLSPLTDTQY
>-|TRBJ2-1|TRBV25-1
ASSEFYSSYNEQF
>-|TRBJ1-2|TRBV29-1
SVEESERDYGYT
>-|TRBJ2-2|TRBV7-3
ASSVTRDNTGELF
>-|TRBJ1-2|TRBV5-6
ASSSRTGSGGYT
>-|TRBJ2-7|TRBV15
ATSRDRGFWD
>-|TRBJ2-3|TRBV27
ASSLTSGSSTDTQY
>-|TRBJ2-7|TRBV28
ASSTEKPGLARRYEQY
>-|TRBJ2-3|TRBV4-3
ASSQDSRGRAGTDTQY
>-|TRBJ1-5|TRBV11-2
ASSAYPGQGSNQPQH
>-|TRBJ1-3|TRBV7-9
ASSPRDGSGNTIY
>-|TRBJ1-1|TRBV11-2
ASSFLPTGGGTEAF
>-|TRBJ1-6|TRBV5-1
ASSPGTGGVDSPLH